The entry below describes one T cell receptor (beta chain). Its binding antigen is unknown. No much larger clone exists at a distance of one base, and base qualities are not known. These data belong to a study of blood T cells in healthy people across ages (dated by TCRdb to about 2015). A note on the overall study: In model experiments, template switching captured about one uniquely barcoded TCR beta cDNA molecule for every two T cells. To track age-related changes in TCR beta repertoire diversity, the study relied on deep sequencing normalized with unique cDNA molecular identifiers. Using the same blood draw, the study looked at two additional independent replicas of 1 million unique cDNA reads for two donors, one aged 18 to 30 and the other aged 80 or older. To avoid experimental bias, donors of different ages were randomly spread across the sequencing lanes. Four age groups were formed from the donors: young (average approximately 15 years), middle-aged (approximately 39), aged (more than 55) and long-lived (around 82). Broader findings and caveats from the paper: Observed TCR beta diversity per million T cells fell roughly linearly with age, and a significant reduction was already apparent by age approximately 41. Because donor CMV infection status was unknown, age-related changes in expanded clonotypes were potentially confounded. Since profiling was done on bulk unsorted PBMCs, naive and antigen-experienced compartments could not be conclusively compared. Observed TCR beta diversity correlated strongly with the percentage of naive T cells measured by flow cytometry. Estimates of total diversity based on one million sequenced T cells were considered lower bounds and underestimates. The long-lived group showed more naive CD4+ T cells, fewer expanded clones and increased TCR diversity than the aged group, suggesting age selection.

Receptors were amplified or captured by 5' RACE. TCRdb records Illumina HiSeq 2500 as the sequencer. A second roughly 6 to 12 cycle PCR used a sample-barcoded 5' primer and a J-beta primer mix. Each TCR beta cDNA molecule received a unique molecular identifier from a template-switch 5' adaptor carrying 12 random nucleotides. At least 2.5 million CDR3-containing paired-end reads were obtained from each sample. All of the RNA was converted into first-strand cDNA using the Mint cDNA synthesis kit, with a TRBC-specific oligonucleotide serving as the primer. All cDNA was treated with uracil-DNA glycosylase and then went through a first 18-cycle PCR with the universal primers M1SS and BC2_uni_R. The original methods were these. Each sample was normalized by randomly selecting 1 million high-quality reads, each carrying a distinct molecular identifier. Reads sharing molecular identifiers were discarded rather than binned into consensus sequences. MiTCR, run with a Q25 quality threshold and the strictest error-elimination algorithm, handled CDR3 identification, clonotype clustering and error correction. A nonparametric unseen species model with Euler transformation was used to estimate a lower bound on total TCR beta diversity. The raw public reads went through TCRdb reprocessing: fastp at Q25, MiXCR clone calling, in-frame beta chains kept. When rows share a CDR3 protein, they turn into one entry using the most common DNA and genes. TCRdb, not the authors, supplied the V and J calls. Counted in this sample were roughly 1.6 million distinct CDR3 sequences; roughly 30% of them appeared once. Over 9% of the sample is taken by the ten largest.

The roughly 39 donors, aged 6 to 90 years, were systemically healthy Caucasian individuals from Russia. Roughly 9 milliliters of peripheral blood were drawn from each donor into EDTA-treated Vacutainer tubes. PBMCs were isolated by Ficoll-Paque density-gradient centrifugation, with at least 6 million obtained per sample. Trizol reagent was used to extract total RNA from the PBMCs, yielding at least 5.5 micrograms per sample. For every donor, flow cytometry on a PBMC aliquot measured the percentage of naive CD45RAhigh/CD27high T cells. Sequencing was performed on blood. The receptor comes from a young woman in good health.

For the CDR3, the sequence is CASSHMPGSGTDTQYF. The nucleotide sequence reads TGCGCCAGCAGCCATATGCCGGGCTCCGGCACAGATACGCAGTATTTT. The receptor chain draws on TRBV4-1 and TRBJ2-3; the D gene remains uncertain. Trimming takes 3 bases from V and 1 base from J, and the germline ends sit 14 bases apart. CDR1 MGHRA and CDR2 YSYEKL are derived from the germline V gene. Taken from cysteine to phenylalanine, the CDR3 has 16 residues. Just CDR3 DNA is preserved here, 48 bases in frame from base 1.